This TCR beta chain was captured in a study of Graves' ophthalmopathy and Graves' hyperthyroidism. Study details: Stable hyperthyroidism referred to disease that showed no ophthalmopathy within 18 months of follow-up.

In this sample, this clonotype turned up many times. Its specificity is not known. This CDR3 contains 13 residues. CDR1 is SQVTM, CDR2 ANQGSEA, per germline. V dropped 4 bases and J dropped 0 bases, with 9 bases sitting between them. Hyperthyroidism in these 18- to 65-year-old patients was newly diagnosed, lasting under 2 months. As diagnostic evidence, clinical symptoms, serum thyroxine, TRAb, thyroid ultrasound and orbital computed tomography were relied upon. Amplified TCR beta CDR3 regions were obtained using RNA transcripts as template. The authors performed first-round RT-PCR with HTBI primers and then a second-round multiplex PCR. TCRdb re-called the multiplex PCR reads with MiXCR, one entry per CDR3 protein. The sample comprises over a million distinct CDR3 sequences, less than 45% of which are singletons, and roughly 11% rests with the top ten. Study-wide points: Most thyroid clonotypes with frequency above 0.001 were detected in blood too.

The J gene is TRBJ1-2, the V gene TRBV29-1; maybe TRBD1 (5 bases). This clonotype originated in an adult man with Graves' hyperthyroidism. The sequenced sample consisted of peripheral blood or thyroid tissue (not recorded which). CDR3 bases: TGCAGCGTTGGGCGGGGGGCTAACTATGGCTACACCTTC. It codes for CSVGRGANYGYTF. The full variable domain, its missing parts supplied by reference TRBV29-1 and TRBJ1-2, is SAVISQKPSRDICQRGTSLTIQCQVDSQVTMMFWYRQQPGQSLTLIATANQGSEATYESGFVIDKFPISRPNLTFSTLTVSNMSPEDSSIYLCSVGRGANYGYTFGSGTRLTVV.